This T cell receptor beta chain originates from a study of HIV-infected patients and healthy controls. Germline assignment: CDR1 WNHNN and CDR2 SYGVQD (reference sequence). This CDR3 is built from 17 residues. V was trimmed by 8 bases and J by 0 bases, leaving 20 bases between them. By proportion, this clonotype is medium-sized. About 500 ng RNA was reverse transcribed with alpha and beta constant-region primers. Separate chain-specific third strand synthesis with multiplexing indices produced the alpha and beta libraries. MiXCR was run by TCRdb on the 5' RACE reads, yielding one entry per CDR3 protein. The sample yields 4,000 to 4,500 distinct CDR3 sequences, 13% seen once. The repertoire came from unfractionated whole blood and reflected all unsorted peripheral T cells.

This TCR was sampled from an adult with HIV infection. Here the sequenced sample was blood, taken before antiretroviral therapy. The chain recombines TRBV10-1 with TRBJ2-1; the D call may be TRBD1 or TRBD2 (6 bases each). The CDR3 sequence: CASRGTRISSSYNEQFF. The CDR3 nucleotides read TGCGCCAGCCGCGGGACACGCATAAGTAGCTCCTACAATGAGCAGTTCTTC.